This T cell receptor beta chain derives from a study of beta chain features in type 1 diabetes (dated by TCRdb to the late 2010s). Regarding the complete study: Mean age, gender distribution, total cell number and subset yield did not differ between patients and healthy donors. In the study, recently diagnosed type 1 diabetes patients and matched healthy donors were compared on the TCRB repertoires of their sorted circulating CD4+ T cell subsets. A total of 100 million to 110 million sorted cells were examined across all samples, and a strong correlation was observed between cell number per subset and RNA yield. Naive and central memory subsets were obtained from all 30 or so donors, but regulatory and stem cell-like memory subsets were isolated from only 8 patients and roughly 8 healthy donors.

All of the isolated RNA was reverse transcribed with the High Capacity cDNA Reverse Transcription Kit, so expressed TCRB transcripts were sequenced. Deep immunoSEQ sequencing was performed on naive, central memory and regulatory T cell samples, with an average of roughly 3.5 million total reads per sample. Sorted cells were lysed in RLT buffer and RNA was extracted with DNase-treated RNeasy Micro or Mini kits, depending on cell number. Each cell subset was processed separately to prevent cross-contamination, with patient and healthy donor samples processed together. Using the immunoSEQ multiplex PCR, TCRB sequences were amplified from cDNA into 87-bp fragments spanning the CDR3 region. Amplicons were sequenced on the Illumina HiSeq platform. The authors' analysis ran thus. Synthetic template baselines were used to correct PCR bias computationally, reads within Hamming distance 2 were collapsed, and singletons that could not be merged were discarded. Reads were aligned against IMGT so that V, D and J genes, CDR3 length and insertions or deletions at six rearrangement sites could be assigned. Within each subset, clonotype counts were normalized to sorted cell number, and only after that were true diversity and Gini coefficients computed with the tcR R package. The overlap coefficient, calculated on TCRB nucleotide sequences, was used to quantify repertoire sharing. Out-of-frame TCRB sequences from naive cells were analyzed to stand in for the pre-selection repertoire. Entries here come from immuneACCESS through TCRdb and include only in-frame sequences with V and J called. Some clones fail to appear in such tables; in the studies checked, an unresolved V gene covers under half of the shortfall, and the cause of the remainder is unknown. V, J and clone size were drawn from that table, and D and trimming were deduced from the DNA. Here the sample has 310,000 or so clones; approximately 10% occur a single time. About 0.015% of the sample comes from the top ten.

What the study reported, not specific to this receptor: Type 1 diabetes patients showed a moderate but significant shortening of TCRB CDR3 length in all four CD4+ subsets. Sequencing cDNA rather than genomic DNA could over-represent highly expressing activated cells, although activation and CD3 levels did not differ between groups. Naive, central memory and regulatory TCRB repertoires appeared to be more alike among patients than among healthy donors. Fewer insertions and more nucleotide deletions at VDJ recombination sites were observed in patients with type 1 diabetes, implying thymic rearrangement abnormalities. PCR might favor shorter templates, but patient and control samples were amplified and corrected together, so any skew would affect both groups equally. Because small numbers of individuals were included in the HLA sub-analyses, any influence of HLA type on TCRB rearrangement was left unresolved.

Each donor gave one peripheral blood draw, averaging roughly 120 mL, which was collected into heparinised tubes. Using a panel that included CD45RO, CCR7, CD25, CD127, CD95 and CD27, naive, central memory, regulatory and stem cell-like memory CD4+ T cells were sorted on a BD FACSAria II. Every sorted population had a purity above 95%. PBMCs were isolated immediately by Lymphoprep density gradient centrifugation and stained directly without culture. To minimize batch effects, samples were stained and sorted in pairs, one healthy donor with one patient per experiment. Details on this clone: What antigen it recognizes has not been identified. No base-level quality is on record; no much larger clone is a single base apart.

The CDR3 covers 12 residues, taking in both the cysteine and the phenylalanine. Only the CDR3 part of the read is kept: 36 bases, read in frame from the first base. The germline ends are 8 bases apart after V is trimmed by 3 bases and J by 4 bases. Taken from the germline V gene, the CDR1 and CDR2 loops are SGHDT and YYEEEE. This TCR derives from a woman under 40 in good health. The chain employs TRBV5-6 and TRBJ2-7; a confident D gene designation cannot be given. The sample was naive CD4+ T cells from blood. This specimen's cell subset or site label, per the study, means: true naive CD4+ T cells. The DNA is TGTGCCAGCAGCTCCAGATTATACGAGCAGTACTTC. It specifies CASSSRLYEQYF.